Following are 7 T cell receptor beta chains from one sample sequenced in a study of blood T cell repertoires in COVID-19 (dated by TCRdb to the early 2020s). Libraries were made using the immunoSEQ multiplex PCR assay. In its TCRdb copy, this immuneACCESS table keeps in-frame sequences only and misses some clones. Where compared with another copy, unresolved V genes explain less than half of these, and the others have no known cause. The sample table contains about 200,000 clones; only one count was recorded for 85% of them. Under 0.95% of the sample belongs to the ten largest clones. Sequences were obtained from peripheral blood. The receptors derive from a man between 60 and 75 years old with COVID-19, enrolled during active disease.

The chain carries TRBV19 and TRBJ2-7, with 10 bases aligning to TRBD1. Germline assignment: CDR1 LNHDA and CDR2 SQIVND (reference sequence). This CDR3 is 17 amino acids long. Unmatched junction bases numbered 12, after V lost 5 bases and J lost 2 bases. The CDR3 DNA sequence: TGTGCCAGTAGTTCACACATAACCGGGACAGGGGCCTACGAGCAGTACTTC. The encoded protein is CASSSHITGTGAYEQYF.

The V and J genes are TRBV5-1 and TRBJ2-3, with D possibly matching TRBD1 (5 bases). The germline CDR1 and CDR2 sequences are SGHRS and YFSETQ. The germline V and J ends were trimmed by 3 bases and 3 bases, with 11 bases remaining between them. The CDR3 extends over 14 amino acids. DNA for the CDR3: TGCGCCAGCAGCTGGGGCTCCGGAACAGATACGCAGTATTTT. Protein sequence: CASSWGSGTDTQYF.

The table lists this clone with a count of one. The chain carries TRBV18 and TRBJ2-1; D is possibly TRBD2 (7 bases). The germline CDR1 and CDR2 sequences are KGHSH and LQKENI. Between the trimmed V and J ends, which lost 4 bases and 7 bases, there was a span of 14 bases. The CDR3 loop spans 14 amino acids. The DNA of the CDR3 is TGTGCCAGCTCACAATCGAGGGGGGGGAATGAGCAGTTCTTC. Protein product: CASSQSRGGNEQFF.

This sequence joins TRBV19 and TRBJ1-2, with D possibly matching TRBD1 (6 bases). The CDR3 spans 14 residues. Germline V gene lookup returns CDR1 LNHDA and CDR2 SQIVND (reference sequence). V was clipped by 7 bases and J by 6 bases, with 18 bases between them. CDR3 in amino acids: CASTRLNRDNGYTF. The CDR3 bases are TGTGCCAGTACCCGCCTGAACAGGGATAATGGCTACACCTTC.

This clone was found once. The chain uses TRBV5-8 and TRBJ1-2; D may be TRBD1 (5 bases). The CDR3 consists of 15 residues. V lost 4 bases and J 4 bases, leaving 17 bases between the germline ends. Germline CDR1 and CDR2: SGHTS and YDEGEE. The CDR3 sequence is CASSPGGTLFYGYTF. CDR3 bases: TGTGCCAGCAGCCCCGGGGGGACCCTTTTCTATGGCTACACCTTC.

This chain uses TRBV2 with TRBJ1-6; possibly TRBD1 for D (5 bases). The ends were cut back, 6 bases at V and 8 bases at J, with 17 bases in the middle. The CDR3 extends over 15 amino acids. Per the germline V gene, CDR1 is SNHLY and CDR2 is FYNNEI. CDR3 nucleotides: TGTGCCAGCAGGGCGTTTGGGGGAGGGGATTCACCCCTCCACTTT. Its translation: CASRAFGGGDSPLHF.

This CDR3 reads CASSLHDRGVYGYTF. DNA of the CDR3: TGTGCCAGCAGTTTACATGACAGGGGAGTCTATGGCTACACCTTC. The V and J genes are TRBV28 and TRBJ1-2, with TRBD1 matching over 8 bases. J was trimmed by 4 bases and V by 2 bases; bases with no gene match: 6. Germline V gives CDR1 MDHEN, CDR2 SYDVKM. The CDR3 covers 15 residues.